This TCR beta chain was sequenced during a study of human T cells and chemical hapten exposure. Background on the study: Epicutaneous patch tests delivered 0.01% DPC to the upper back, with evaluation at 6 days. Study-wide results and caveats: As the donors had alopecia, their immune response may differ from healthy people's. Expanded TCRs were compared with controls, and the expanded TCRs formed significantly more large CDR3 similarity clusters.

This clonotype has ten or more counts. Its target is unknown. From germline, CDR1 is MNHNY and CDR2 SVGAGI (reference sequence). CDR3 length: 15 amino acids. The J segment lost 0 bases and the V segment lost 2 bases, leaving 0 bases of the junction unmatched. This sample's time point: patch test 1, 2 weeks after DPC sensitization. Treatment in this sample: therapeutic diphenylcyclopropenone sensitization with weekly scalp DPC. TCRdb reanalysed the RACE reads using MiXCR and keeps one entry per CDR3 protein. The data contain approximately 100,000 distinct CDR3 sequences, 9.5% to 11% of them singletons. The origin of this receptor is a woman in her forties with alopecia areata. Some clones in this sample may be carry-over from other donors' samples. The input for sequencing was whole blood, taken in connection with sensitization to the hapten diphenylcyclopropenone (DPC). The chain is built from TRBV6-6 and TRBJ2-2; TRBD1 aligns across 7 bases. The CDR3, as DNA: TGTGCCAGCAGTTACGGGACAGCGAACACCGGGGAGCTGTTTTTT. It yields the protein CASSYGTANTGELFF.